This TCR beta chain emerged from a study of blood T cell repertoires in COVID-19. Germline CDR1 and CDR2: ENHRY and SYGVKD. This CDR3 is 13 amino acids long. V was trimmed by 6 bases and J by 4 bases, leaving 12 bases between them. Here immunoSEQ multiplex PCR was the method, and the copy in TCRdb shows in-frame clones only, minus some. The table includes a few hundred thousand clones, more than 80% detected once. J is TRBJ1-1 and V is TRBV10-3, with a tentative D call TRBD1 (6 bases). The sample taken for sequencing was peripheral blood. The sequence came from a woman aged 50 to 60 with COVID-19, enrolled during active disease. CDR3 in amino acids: CAIRGMDSTEAFF. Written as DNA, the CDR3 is TGTGCCATCAGGGGCATGGACAGCACTGAAGCTTTCTTT.